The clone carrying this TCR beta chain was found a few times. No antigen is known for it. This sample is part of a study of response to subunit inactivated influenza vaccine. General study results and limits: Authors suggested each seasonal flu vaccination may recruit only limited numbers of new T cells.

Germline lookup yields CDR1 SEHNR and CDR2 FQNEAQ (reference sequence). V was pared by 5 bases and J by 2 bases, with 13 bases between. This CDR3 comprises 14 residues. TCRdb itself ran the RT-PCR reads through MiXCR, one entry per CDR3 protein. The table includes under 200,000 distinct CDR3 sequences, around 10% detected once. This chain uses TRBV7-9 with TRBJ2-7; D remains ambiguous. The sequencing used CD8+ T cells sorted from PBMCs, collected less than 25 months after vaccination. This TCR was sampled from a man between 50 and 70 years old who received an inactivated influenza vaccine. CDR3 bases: TGTGCCAGCAGCCACGTATCTACAGCCTACGAGCAGTACTTC. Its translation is CASSHVSTAYEQYF.